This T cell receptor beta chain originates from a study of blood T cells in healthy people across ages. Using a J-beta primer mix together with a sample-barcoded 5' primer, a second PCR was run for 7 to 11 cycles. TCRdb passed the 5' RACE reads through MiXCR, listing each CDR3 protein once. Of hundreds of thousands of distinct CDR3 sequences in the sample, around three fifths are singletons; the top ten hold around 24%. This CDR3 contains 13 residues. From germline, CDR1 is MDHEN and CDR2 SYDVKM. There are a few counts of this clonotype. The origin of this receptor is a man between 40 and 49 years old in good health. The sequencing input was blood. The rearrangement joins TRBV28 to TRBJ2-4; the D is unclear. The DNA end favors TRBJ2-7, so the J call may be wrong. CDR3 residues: CASSSELPHEQYF. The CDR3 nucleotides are TGTGCCAGCAGTTCAGAATTACCTCACGAGCAGTACTTC.